This is a list of T cell receptor beta chains from one sample in a study of T-cell memory formation after mild COVID-19. TCRdb redid the calling of the 5' RACE reads with MiXCR, one entry per CDR3 protein. The repertoire holds about 340,000 distinct CDR3 sequences, with 13% as singletons. The sample comprised PBMCs or a T cell subset sorted from them (not recorded which). The receptors stem from a man aged 18 to 30 who had mild COVID-19 (a few samples of this study predate the infection). Cell type and time point are not known. CDR3s leave out the opening cysteine and the closing phenylalanine or tryptophan. D genes are given only for firm matches. Expanded clones get a size class; other rows say once, few or many, or leave the size out.

cdr3_aa: ASSQTGGYYNEQF; d_call: TRBD1; clone_size: -; v_call: TRBV7-2
cdr3_aa: SVAIYRLNNEQF; d_call: -; clone_size: many; v_call: TRBV29-1
cdr3_aa: ASSRGGVMSGNTIY; d_call: -; clone_size: few; v_call: TRBV18
cdr3_aa: SARTSWQGDTQY; d_call: -; clone_size: -; v_call: TRBV20-1
cdr3_aa: ASSANVGPGGDTEAF; d_call: TRBD1; clone_size: few; v_call: TRBV9
cdr3_aa: ASSRLEGYLSYNSPLH; d_call: -; clone_size: -; v_call: TRBV4-1
cdr3_aa: ASSGTAGGKQY; d_call: TRBD1; clone_size: -; v_call: TRBV4-3
cdr3_aa: ASGDRAGGNQPQH; d_call: -; clone_size: few; v_call: TRBV28
cdr3_aa: ASSLVWKAGANVLT; d_call: -; clone_size: few; v_call: TRBV11-2
cdr3_aa: ASSLDTSPLH; d_call: -; clone_size: -; v_call: TRBV5-1
cdr3_aa: ASNLREGQPQH; d_call: -; clone_size: few; v_call: TRBV28
cdr3_aa: ASSPTGGLNSPLH; d_call: TRBD1; clone_size: few; v_call: TRBV7-9